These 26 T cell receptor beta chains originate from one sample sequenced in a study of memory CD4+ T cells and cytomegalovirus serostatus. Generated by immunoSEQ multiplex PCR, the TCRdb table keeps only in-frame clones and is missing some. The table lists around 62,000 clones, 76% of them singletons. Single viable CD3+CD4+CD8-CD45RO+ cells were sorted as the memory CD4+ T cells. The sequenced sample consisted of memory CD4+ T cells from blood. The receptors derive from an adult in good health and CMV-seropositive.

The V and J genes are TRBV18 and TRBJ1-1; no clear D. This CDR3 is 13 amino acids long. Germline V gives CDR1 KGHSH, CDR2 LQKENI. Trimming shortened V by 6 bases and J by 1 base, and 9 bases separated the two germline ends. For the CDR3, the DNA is TGTGCCAGCTCGCGGGAGGCGAACACTGAAGCTTTCTTT. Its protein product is CASSREANTEAFF. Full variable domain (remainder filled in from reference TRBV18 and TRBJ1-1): NAGVMQNPRHLVRRRGQEARLRCSPMKGHSHVYWYRQLPEEGLKFMVYLQKENIIDESGMPKERFSAEFPKEGPSILRIQQVVRGDSAAYFCASSREANTEAFFGQGTRLTVV.

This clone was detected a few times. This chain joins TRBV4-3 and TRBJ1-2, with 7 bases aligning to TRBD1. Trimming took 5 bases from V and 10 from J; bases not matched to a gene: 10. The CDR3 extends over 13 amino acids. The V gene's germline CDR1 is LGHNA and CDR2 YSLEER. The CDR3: CASSYTSTGFYTF. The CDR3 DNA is TGCGCCAGCAGCTATACCTCGACAGGGTTCTACACCTTC.

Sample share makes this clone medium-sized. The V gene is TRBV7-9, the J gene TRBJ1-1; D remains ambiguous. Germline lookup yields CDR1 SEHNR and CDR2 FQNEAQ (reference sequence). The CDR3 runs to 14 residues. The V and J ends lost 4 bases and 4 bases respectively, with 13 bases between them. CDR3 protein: CASSSPLSATEAFF. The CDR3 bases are TGTGCCAGCAGCTCCCCGTTGAGTGCCACTGAAGCTTTCTTT. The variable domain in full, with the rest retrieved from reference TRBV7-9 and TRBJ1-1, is DTGVSQNPRHKITKRGQNVTFRCDPISEHNRLYWYRQTLGQGPEFLTYFQNEAQLEKSRLLSDRFSAERPKGSFSTLEIQRTEQGDSAMYLCASSSPLSATEAFFGQGTRLTVV.

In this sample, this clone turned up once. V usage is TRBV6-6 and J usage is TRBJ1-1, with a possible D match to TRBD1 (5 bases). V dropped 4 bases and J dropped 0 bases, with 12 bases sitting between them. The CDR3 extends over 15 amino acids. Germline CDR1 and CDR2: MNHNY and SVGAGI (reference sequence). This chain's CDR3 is CASSFPTVLNTEAFF. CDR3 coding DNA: TGTGCCAGCAGTTTTCCGACAGTTCTGAACACTGAAGCTTTCTTT.

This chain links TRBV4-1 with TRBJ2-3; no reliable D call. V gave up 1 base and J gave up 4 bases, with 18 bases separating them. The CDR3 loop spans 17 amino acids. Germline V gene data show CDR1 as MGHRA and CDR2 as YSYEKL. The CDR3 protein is CASSQVMVPNNPDTQYF. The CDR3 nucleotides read TGCGCCAGCAGCCAAGTCATGGTGCCCAATAACCCAGATACGCAGTATTTT.

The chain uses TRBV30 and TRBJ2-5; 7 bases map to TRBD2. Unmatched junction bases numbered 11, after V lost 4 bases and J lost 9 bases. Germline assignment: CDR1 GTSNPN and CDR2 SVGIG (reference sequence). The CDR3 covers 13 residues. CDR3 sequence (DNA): TGTGCCTGGACCCCCGGTCCCGGGGGGTCCCAGTACTTC. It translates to CAWTPGPGGSQYF.

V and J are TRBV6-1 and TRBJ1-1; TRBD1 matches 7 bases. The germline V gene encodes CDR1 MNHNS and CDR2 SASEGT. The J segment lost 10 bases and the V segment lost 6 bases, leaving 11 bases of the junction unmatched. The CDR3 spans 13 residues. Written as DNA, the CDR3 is TGTGCCAGCAGGGGCAACAGGGGAGGACGAGCTTTCTTT. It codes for CASRGNRGGRAFF.

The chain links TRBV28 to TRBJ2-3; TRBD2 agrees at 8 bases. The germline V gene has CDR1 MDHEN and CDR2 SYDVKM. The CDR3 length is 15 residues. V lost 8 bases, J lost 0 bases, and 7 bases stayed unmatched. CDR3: CASGGGGSSTDTQYF. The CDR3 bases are TGTGCCAGCGGGGGCGGGGGGTCTAGCACAGATACGCAGTATTTT.

The CDR3 loop is CSASEMDEQFF. In DNA form, the CDR3 reads TGCAGTGCTAGTGAAATGGATGAGCAGTTCTTC. This rearrangement joins TRBV20-1 to TRBJ2-1, with unresolved D. This CDR3 has 11 residues. Germline V gene data show CDR1 as DFQATT and CDR2 as SNEGSKA (reference sequence). V dropped 3 bases and J dropped 8 bases, with 8 bases sitting between them.

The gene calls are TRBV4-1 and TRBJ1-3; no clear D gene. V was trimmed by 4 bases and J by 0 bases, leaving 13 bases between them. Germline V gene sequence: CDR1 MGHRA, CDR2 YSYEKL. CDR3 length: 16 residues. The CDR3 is CASSPWVFDSGNTIYF. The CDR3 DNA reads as TGCGCCAGCAGCCCCTGGGTTTTTGACTCTGGAAACACCATATATTTT.

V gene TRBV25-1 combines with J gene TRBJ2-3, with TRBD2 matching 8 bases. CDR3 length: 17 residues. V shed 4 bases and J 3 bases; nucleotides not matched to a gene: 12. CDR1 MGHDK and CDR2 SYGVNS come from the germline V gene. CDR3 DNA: TGTGCCAGCAGTGTACGCTTGGAGAGCGGGGGAACAGATACGCAGTATTTT. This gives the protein CASSVRLESGGTDTQYF.

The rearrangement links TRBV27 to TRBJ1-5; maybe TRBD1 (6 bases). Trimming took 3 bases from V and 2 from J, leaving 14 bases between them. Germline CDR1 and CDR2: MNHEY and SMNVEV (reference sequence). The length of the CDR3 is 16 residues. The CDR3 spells CASSFTGKLGNQPQHF. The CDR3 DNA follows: TGTGCCAGCAGTTTCACAGGGAAGTTGGGCAATCAGCCCCAGCATTTT.

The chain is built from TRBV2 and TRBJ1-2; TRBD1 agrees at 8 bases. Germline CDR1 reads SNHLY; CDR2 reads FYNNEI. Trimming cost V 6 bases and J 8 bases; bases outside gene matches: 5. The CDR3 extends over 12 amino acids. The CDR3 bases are TGTGCCAGCAGGACAGGGGTGGGAGGCTACACCTTC. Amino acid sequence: CASRTGVGGYTF.

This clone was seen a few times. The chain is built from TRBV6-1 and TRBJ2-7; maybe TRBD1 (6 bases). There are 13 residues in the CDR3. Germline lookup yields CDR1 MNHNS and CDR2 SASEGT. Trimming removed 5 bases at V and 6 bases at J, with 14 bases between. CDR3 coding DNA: TGTGCCAGCAGTACGACAGGCTACGGCGAGCAGTACTTC. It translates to CASSTTGYGEQYF.

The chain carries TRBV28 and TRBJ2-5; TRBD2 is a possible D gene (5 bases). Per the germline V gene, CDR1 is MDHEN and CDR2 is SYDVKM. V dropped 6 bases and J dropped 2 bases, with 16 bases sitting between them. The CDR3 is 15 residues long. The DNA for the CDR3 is TGTGCCAGCAGCCTAGCCGACGGCGGACAAGAGACCCAGTACTTC. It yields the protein CASSLADGGQETQYF.

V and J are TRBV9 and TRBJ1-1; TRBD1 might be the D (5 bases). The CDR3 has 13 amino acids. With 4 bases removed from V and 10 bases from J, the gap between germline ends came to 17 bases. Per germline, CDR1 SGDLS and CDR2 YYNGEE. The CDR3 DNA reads TGTGCCAGCAGCCCCCATGATAGGGGACGAGCTTTCTTT. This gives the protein CASSPHDRGRAFF.

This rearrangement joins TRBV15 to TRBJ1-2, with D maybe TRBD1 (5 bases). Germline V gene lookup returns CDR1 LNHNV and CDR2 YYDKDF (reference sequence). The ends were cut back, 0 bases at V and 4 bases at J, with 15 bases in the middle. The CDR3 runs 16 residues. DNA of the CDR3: TGTGCCACCAGCAGAGATACCGGGACGGGCATCTATGGCTACACCTTC. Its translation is CATSRDTGTGIYGYTF.

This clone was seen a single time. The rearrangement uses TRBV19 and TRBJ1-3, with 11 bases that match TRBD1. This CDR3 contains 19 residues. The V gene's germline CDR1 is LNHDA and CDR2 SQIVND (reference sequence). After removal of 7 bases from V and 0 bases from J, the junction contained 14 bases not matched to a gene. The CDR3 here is CASTPPGTGGTNSGNTIYF. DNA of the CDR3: TGTGCCAGTACCCCCCCCGGGACAGGGGGTACCAACTCTGGAAACACCATATATTTT.

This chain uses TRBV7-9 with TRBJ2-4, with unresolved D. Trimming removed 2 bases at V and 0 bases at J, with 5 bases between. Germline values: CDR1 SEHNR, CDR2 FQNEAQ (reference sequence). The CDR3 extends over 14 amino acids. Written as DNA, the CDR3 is TGTGCCAGCAGCTTAAACACAGCCAAAAACATTCAGTACTTC. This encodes CASSLNTAKNIQYF. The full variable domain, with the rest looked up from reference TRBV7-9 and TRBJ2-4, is DTGVSQNPRHKITKRGQNVTFRCDPISEHNRLYWYRQTLGQGPEFLTYFQNEAQLEKSRLLSDRFSAERPKGSFSTLEIQRTEQGDSAMYLCASSLNTAKNIQYFGAGTRLSVL.

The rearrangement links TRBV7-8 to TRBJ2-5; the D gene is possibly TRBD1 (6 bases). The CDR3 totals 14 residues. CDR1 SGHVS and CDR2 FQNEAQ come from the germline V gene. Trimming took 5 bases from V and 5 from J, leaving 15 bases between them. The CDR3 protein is CASSPRDIDETQYF. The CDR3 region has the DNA TGTGCCAGCAGCCCCCGGGACATAGACGAGACCCAGTACTTC.

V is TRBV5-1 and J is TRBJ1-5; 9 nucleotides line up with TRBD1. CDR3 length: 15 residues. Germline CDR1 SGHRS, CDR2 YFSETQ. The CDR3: CAKGQGRFCNQPQHF. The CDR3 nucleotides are TGCGCTAAGGGACAGGGACGGTTTTGCAATCAGCCCCAGCATTTT.

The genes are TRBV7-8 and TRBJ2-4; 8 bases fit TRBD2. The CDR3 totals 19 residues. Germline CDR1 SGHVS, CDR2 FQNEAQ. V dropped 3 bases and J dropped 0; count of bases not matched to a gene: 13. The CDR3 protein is CASSLRLAQHPLAKNIQYF. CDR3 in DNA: TGTGCCAGCAGCTTGAGACTAGCGCAACACCCTCTAGCCAAAAACATTCAGTACTTC.

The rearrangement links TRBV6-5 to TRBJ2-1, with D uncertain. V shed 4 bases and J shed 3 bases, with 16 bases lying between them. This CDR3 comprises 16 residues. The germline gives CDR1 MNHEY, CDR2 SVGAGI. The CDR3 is CASSLDFPSLYNEQFF. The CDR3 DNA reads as TGTGCCAGCAGTTTAGATTTCCCCTCGCTCTACAATGAGCAGTTCTTC.

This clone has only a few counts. CDR3 sequence: CAWRGAGDNGYTF. CDR3 in DNA: TGTGCCTGGAGAGGGGCAGGGGACAATGGCTACACCTTC. The V call is TRBV30, the J call TRBJ1-2, with TRBD1 as a possible D gene (6 bases). The CDR3 totals 13 residues. V dropped 3 bases and J dropped 6 bases, with 14 bases sitting between them. CDR1 is GTSNPN and CDR2 is SVGIG in the germline V gene (reference sequence).

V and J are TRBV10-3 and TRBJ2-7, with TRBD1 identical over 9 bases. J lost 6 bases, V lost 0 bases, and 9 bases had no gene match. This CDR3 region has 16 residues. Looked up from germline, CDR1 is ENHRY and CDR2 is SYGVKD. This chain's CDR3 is CAISESPGQGVGEQYF. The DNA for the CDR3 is TGTGCCATCAGTGAGTCACCGGGACAGGGCGTCGGCGAGCAGTACTTC.

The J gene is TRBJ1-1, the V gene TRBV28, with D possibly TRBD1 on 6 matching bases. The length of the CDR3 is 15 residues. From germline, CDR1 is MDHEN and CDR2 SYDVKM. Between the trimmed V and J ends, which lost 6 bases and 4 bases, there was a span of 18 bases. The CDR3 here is CASSTPGPGATEAFF. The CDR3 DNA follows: TGTGCCAGCAGCACACCAGGGCCGGGGGCCACTGAAGCTTTCTTT.